In its sample, the clone carrying this TCR beta chain was seen a few times. In germline, CDR1 is MNHEY, CDR2 SVGAGI. The CDR3 runs to 15 residues. The data belong to a study of blood T cells in healthy people across ages. The second PCR ran about 7 to 12 cycles with a sample-barcoded 5' primer and J-beta primers. CDR3-containing paired-end reads numbering at least 3 million came from each sample. TCRdb itself ran the 5' RACE reads through MiXCR, one entry per CDR3 protein. The table shows roughly 1,500,000 distinct CDR3 sequences, with around 42% occurring only once. Each sample used at least 6 million PBMCs.

The sequencing sample was made of blood. This chain links TRBV6-5 with TRBJ2-5; TRBD1 matches 9 bases. The DNA end lines up better with TRBJ2-7; the J call may be wrong. The origin of this receptor is a woman aged 18-35 years in good health. Written as DNA, the CDR3 is TGTGCCAGCAGTTACAACTCGGGACAGGGAGGCGAGCAGTACTTC. Its translation is CASSYNSGQGGEQYF.